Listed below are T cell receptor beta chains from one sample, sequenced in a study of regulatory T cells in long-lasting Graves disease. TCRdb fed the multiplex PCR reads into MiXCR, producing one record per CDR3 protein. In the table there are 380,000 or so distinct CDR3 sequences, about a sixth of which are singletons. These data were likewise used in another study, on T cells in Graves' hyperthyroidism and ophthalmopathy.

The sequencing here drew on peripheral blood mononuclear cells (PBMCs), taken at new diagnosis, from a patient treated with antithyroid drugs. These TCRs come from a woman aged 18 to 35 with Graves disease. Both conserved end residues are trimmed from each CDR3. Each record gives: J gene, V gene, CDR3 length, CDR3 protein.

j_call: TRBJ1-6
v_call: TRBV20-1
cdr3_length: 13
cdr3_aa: SAGGAWSGNSPLH

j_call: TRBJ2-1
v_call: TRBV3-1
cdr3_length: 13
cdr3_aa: ASSAWTNRNNEQF

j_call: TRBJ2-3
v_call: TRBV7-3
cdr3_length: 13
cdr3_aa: ASSTSGEGTDTQY

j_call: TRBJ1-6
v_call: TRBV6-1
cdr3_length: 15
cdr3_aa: ASRTGEWGTYNSPLH

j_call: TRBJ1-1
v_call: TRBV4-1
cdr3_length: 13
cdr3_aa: ASSRETGVGTEAF

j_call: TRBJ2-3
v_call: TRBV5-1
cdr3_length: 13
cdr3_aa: ASSPGQLNTDTQY

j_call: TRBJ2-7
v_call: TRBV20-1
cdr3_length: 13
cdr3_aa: SASITQGNSYEQY

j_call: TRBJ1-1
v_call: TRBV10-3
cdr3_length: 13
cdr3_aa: AISLQPGQGGEAF

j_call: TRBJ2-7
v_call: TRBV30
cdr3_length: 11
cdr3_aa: AWSVVRGNEQY

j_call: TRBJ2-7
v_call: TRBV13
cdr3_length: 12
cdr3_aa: ASSPQGRTYEQY

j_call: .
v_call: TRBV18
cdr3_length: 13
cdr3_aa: ASSPLGGRGTEAF

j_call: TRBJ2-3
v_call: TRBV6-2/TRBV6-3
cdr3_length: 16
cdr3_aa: ASRLLAGGRRAADTQY

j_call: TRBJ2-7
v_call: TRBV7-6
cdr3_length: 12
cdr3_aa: ASSLYSGLNEQY

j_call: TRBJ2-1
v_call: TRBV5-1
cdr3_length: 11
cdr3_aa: ASSLRQVNEQF

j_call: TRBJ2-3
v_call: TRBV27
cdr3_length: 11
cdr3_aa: ASSLIGIDTQY

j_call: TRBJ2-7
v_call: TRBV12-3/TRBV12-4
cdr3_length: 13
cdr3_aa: ASSLPSAGGYEQY

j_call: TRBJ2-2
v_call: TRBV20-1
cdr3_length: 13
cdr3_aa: SASPGQGVTGELF

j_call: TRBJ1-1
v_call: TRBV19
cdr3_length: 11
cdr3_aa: ASAPLSHTEAF

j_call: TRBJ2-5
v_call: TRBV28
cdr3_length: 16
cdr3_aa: ASSYRPGPRFSFETQY

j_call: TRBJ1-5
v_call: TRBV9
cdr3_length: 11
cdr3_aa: ASSVKSNQPQH

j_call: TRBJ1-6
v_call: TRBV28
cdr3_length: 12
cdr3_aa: ASSLGQNNSPLH

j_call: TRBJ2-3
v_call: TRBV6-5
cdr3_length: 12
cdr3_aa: ASSYAGITDTQY

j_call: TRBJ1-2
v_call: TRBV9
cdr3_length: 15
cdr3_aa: ASSGIPRGSTNYGYT

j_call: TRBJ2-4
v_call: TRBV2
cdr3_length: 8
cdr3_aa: ASWRGIQY

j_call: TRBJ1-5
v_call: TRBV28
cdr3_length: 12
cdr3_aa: ASSSGGSNQPQH

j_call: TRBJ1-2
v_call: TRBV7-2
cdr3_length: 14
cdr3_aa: ASSLAPGLVGYGYT

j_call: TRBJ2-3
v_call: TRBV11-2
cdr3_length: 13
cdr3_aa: ASRYSGGHLDTQY

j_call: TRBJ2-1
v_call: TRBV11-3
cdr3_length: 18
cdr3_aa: ASSLEVRLAGEGAYNEQF

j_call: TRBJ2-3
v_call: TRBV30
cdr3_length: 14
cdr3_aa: AWSPGTSGKTDTQY

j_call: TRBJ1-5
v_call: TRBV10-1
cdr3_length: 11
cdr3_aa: ASSDFEGSPQH

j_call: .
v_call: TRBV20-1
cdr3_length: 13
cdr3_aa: SARVQGLNQETQY

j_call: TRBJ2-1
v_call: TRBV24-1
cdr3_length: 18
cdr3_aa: ATSDLPGTSAKSSYNEQF

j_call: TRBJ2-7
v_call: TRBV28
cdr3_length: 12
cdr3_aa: ASSSGQVVYEQY

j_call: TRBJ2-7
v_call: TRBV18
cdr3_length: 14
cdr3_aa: ASSIDTGGGAGEQY

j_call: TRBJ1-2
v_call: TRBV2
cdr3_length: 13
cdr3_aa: ASSEDRDRGRSYT

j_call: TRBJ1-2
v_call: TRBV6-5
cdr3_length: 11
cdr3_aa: ASSYSPFYGYT

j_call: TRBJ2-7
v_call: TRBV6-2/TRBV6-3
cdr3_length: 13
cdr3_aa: ASKTRTGLSHEQY

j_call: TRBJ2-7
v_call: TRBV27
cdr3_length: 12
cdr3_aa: ASSLSGVAYEQY

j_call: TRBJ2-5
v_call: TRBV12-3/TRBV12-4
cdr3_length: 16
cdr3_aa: ASSLFWGSRDPGETQY

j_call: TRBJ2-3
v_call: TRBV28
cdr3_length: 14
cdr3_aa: ASSLSVAGSRDTQY

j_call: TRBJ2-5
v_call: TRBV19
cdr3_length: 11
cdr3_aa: ASGETVQETQY

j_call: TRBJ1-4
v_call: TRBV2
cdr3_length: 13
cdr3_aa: ASSERDRPNEKLF

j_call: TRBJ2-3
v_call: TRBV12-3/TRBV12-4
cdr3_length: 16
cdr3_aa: ASSPEGLAGGFTDTQY

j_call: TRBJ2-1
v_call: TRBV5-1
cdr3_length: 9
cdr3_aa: ASRSGNEQF

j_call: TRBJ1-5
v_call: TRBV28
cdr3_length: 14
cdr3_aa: ASRGSTAGSNQPQH

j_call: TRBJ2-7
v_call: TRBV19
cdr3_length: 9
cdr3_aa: ASRTGQEQY

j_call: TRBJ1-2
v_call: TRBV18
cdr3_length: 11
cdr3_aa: ASSPLDSHGYT

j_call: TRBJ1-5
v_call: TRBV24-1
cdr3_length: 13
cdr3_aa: ATSDWNAGDQPQH

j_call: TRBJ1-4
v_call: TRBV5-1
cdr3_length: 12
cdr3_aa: ASSLVGSNEKLF

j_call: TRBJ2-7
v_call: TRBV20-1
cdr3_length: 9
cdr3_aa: SVQGPYEQY

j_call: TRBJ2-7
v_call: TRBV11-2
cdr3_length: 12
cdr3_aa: ASSLVGLNYEQY

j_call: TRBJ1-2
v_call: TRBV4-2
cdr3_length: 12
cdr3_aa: ASSRSGQGGGYT

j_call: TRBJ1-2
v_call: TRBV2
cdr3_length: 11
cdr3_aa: ASIPDRGDGYT

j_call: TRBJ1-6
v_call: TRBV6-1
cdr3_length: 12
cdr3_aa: ASSITGYGSPLH

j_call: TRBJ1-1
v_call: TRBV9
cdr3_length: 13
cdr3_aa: ASSGQTGPNTEAF

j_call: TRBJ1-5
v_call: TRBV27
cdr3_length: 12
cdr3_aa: ASSEAGNNQPQH

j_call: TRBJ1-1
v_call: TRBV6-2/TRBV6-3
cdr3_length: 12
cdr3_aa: ASSETRRTTEAF